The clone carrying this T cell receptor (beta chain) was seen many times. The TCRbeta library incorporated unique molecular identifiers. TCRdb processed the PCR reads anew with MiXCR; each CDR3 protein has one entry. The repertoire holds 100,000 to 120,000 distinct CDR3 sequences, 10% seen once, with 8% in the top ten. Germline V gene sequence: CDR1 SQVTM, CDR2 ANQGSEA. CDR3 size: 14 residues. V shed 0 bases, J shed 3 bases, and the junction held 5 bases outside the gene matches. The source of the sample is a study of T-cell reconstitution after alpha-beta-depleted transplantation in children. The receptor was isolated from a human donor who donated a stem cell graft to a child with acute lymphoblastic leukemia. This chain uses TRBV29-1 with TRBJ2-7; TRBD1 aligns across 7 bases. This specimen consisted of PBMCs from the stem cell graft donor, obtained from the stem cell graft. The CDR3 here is CSVEDPGQSYEQYF. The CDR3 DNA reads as TGCAGCGTTGAAGACCCGGGACAGAGCTACGAGCAGTACTTC.